What follows are 10 T cell receptor beta chains derived from one specimen sequenced in a study of T-cell memory formation after mild COVID-19 (dated by TCRdb to the early 2020s). The receptor library was made with 5' RACE. Instrument on record: Illumina NovaSeq 6000. Through fastp at Q25 and MiXCR, TCRdb rebuilt clones from the public reads, retaining in-frame beta chains. Under each unique CDR3 protein, matching rows form one entry showing the most common genes and DNA. This sample holds 300,000 to 400,000 distinct CDR3 sequences; 13% to 15% were observed only once. The ten largest clones capture approximately 20% of the sample. Sequencing was performed on PBMCs or a T cell subset sorted from them (not recorded which). These receptors were taken from a man aged 18-30 years who had mild COVID-19 (a few samples of this study predate the infection). The sample titles of this study are shuffled in the database, so cell type and time point are left out; the donor was told from shared clones.

This clonotype was seen only a few times. The gene calls are TRBV5-4 and TRBJ1-4, with D possibly matching TRBD1 (5 bases). The CDR3 sequence is 17 residues long. V lost 1 base and J lost 5, with 18 bases in between. Germline CDR1 is SGHNT and CDR2 is YYREEE (reference sequence). The CDR3 DNA follows: TGTGCCAGCAGCTTGCATGGGAAGGGGAGTAGGAATGAAAAACTGTTTTTT. Protein: CASSLHGKGSRNEKLFF.

This clonotype was seen only a few times. V and J are TRBV15 and TRBJ2-3, with D hard to call. The CDR3 totals 15 residues. V shed 0 bases and J shed 0 bases, with 7 bases lying between them. CDR1 and CDR2 from the germline V gene are LNHNV and YYDKDF (reference sequence). The CDR3 bases are TGTGCCACCAGCAGAGAGGGTAGGAGCACAGATACGCAGTATTTT. Translating it yields CATSREGRSTDTQYF.

This clonotype was detected only a few times. The chain carries TRBV4-1 and TRBJ1-6; unclear D gene. The V end lost 1 base, the J end lost 0 bases, and 10 bases lay between the germline ends. Germline V gives CDR1 MGHRA, CDR2 YSYEKL. CDR3 size: 17 residues. The CDR3 DNA sequence: TGCGCCAGCAGCCAAGGCCCCGCGGGCTCCTATAATTCACCCCTCCACTTT. This gives the protein CASSQGPAGSYNSPLHF.

The genes are TRBV5-1 and TRBJ2-2; the D gene is possibly TRBD1 (6 bases). This CDR3 spans 16 amino acids. With 2 bases removed from V and 3 bases from J, the gap between germline ends came to 14 bases. Germline V gives CDR1 SGHRS, CDR2 YFSETQ. CDR3 loop: CASSLTQGPYTGELFF. In nucleotides, the CDR3 is TGCGCCAGCAGCTTAACTCAGGGGCCCTACACCGGGGAGCTGTTTTTT. The variable domain in full, completed from reference TRBV5-1 and TRBJ2-2, reads KAGVTQTPRYLIKTRGQQVTLSCSPISGHRSVSWYQQTPGQGLQFLFEYFSETQRNKGNFPGRFSGRQFSNSRSEMNVSTLELGDSALYLCASSLTQGPYTGELFFGEGSRLTVL.

This clonotype has a handful of counts. The chain recombines TRBV20-1 with TRBJ1-3, with a possible D match to TRBD1 (5 bases). This CDR3 comprises 14 residues. V gave up 6 bases and J gave up 4 bases, with 16 bases separating them. The germline CDR1 and CDR2 sequences are DFQATT and SNEGSKA (reference sequence). Here the CDR3 reads CSAPSVGPGNTIYF. In DNA form, the CDR3 reads TGCAGTGCACCTTCCGTGGGACCCGGAAACACCATATATTTT.

Ten or more counts support this clonotype. This chain uses TRBV5-1 with TRBJ2-5; 9 bases align to TRBD1. CDR3 length equals 14 residues. After removal of 3 bases from V and 3 bases from J, the junction contained 3 bases not matched to a gene. The germline V gene encodes CDR1 SGHRS and CDR2 YFSETQ. This CDR3 reads CASSWWDREETQYF. CDR3 sequence (DNA): TGCGCCAGCAGCTGGTGGGACAGGGAAGAGACCCAGTACTTC.

This clonotype was counted a few times. The J gene is TRBJ1-1, the V gene TRBV7-9, with TRBD1 as a possible D gene (6 bases). Between the trimmed V and J ends, which lost 7 bases and 4 bases, there was a span of 10 bases. Germline CDR1 reads SEHNR; CDR2 reads FQNEAQ (reference sequence). The CDR3 runs to 12 residues. The CDR3: CASTSGATEAFF. The CDR3 region has the DNA TGTGCCAGCACCTCGGGGGCCACTGAAGCTTTCTTT.

This rearrangement joins TRBV4-1 to TRBJ2-3; TRBD2 is a possible D gene (5 bases). The germline CDR1 and CDR2 sequences are MGHRA and YSYEKL. This CDR3 region has 14 residues. The V end was cut by 8 bases, the J end by 2 bases, with 14 bases between. CDR3 bases: TGCGCCAGCCGGAGCGGAACCTTCACAGATACGCAGTATTTT. Its translation is CASRSGTFTDTQYF.

The CDR3 DNA follows: TGCGCCAGCAGCCAGTCAATGATTTCTAACTATGGCTACACCTTC. This gives the protein CASSQSMISNYGYTF. This chain uses TRBV4-1 with TRBJ1-2; D gene unclear. V was cut by 3 bases and J by 0 bases, with 11 bases left in between. The CDR3 length is 15 residues. CDR1 is MGHRA, CDR2 YSYEKL, per germline.

This clonotype was recorded a few times. This chain joins TRBV2 and TRBJ2-1, with a possible D match to TRBD1 (6 bases). This CDR3 is 13 amino acids long. V shed 4 bases and J shed 8 bases, with 12 bases lying between them. Germline CDR1 is SNHLY and CDR2 is FYNNEI. The chain's CDR3 is CASSGGGHYEQFF. The CDR3, as DNA: TGTGCCAGCAGTGGTGGGGGCCATTATGAGCAGTTCTTC.